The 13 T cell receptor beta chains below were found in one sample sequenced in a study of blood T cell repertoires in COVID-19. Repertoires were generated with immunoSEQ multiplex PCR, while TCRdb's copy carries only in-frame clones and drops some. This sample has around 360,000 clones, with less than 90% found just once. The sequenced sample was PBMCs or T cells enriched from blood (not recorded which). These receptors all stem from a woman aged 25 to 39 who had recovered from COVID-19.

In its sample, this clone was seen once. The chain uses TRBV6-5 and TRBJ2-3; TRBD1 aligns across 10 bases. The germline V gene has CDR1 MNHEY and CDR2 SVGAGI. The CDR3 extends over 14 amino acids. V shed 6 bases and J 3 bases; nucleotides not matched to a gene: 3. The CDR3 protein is CASRDRGRTDTQYF. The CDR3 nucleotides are TGTGCCAGCAGAGACAGGGGGCGGACAGATACGCAGTATTTT.

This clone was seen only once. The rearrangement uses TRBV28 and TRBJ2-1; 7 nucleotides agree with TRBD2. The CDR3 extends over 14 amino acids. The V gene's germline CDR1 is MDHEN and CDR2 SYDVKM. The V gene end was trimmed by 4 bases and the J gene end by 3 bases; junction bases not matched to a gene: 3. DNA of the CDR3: TGTGCCAGCAGTTCGGCGGGGGACTACAATGAGCAGTTCTTC. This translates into CASSSAGDYNEQFF.

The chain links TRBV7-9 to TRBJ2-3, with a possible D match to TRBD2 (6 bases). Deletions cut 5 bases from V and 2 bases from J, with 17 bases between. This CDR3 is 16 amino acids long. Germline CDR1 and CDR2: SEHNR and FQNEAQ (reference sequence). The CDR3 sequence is CASSLAGTSITDTQYF. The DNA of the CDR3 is TGTGCCAGCAGCCTCGCCGGGACTTCAATCACAGATACGCAGTATTTT.

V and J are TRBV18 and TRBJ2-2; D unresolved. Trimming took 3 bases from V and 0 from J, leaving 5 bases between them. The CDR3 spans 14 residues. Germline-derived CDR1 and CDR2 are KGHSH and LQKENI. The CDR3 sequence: CASSPLPNTGELFF. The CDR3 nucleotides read TGTGCCAGCTCACCCCTCCCGAACACCGGGGAGCTGTTTTTT. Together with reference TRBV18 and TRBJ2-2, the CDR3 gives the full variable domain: NAGVMQNPRHLVRRRGQEARLRCSPMKGHSHVYWYRQLPEEGLKFMVYLQKENIIDESGMPKERFSAEFPKEGPSILRIQQVVRGDSAAYFCASSPLPNTGELFFGEGSRLTVL.

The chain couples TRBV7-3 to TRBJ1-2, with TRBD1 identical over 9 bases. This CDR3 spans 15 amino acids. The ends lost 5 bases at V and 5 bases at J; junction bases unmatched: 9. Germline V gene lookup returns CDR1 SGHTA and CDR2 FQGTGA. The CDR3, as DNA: TGTGCCAGCAGCGCCCAGACAGGGGGGGATTATGGCTACACCTTC. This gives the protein CASSAQTGGDYGYTF.

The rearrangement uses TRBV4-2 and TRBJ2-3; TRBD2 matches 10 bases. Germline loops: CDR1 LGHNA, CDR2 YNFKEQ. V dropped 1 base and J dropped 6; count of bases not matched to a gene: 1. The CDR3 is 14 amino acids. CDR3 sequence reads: CASSQGLAGDTQYF. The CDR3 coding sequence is TGTGCCAGCAGCCAAGGACTAGCGGGTGATACGCAGTATTTT.

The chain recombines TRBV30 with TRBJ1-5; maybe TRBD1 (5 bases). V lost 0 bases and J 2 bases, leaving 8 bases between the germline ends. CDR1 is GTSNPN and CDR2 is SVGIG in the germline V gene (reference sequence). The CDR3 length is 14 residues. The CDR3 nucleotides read TGTGCCTGGAGTGTAGCGGGGGGCAATCAGCCCCAGCATTTT. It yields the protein CAWSVAGGNQPQHF.

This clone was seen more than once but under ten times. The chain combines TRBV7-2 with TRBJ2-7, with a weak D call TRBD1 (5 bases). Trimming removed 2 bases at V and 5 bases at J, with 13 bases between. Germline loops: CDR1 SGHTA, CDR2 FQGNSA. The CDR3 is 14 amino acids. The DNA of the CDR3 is TGTGCCAGCAGCTTAAGCAGGGATTCCCACGAGCAGTACTTC. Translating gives CASSLSRDSHEQYF.

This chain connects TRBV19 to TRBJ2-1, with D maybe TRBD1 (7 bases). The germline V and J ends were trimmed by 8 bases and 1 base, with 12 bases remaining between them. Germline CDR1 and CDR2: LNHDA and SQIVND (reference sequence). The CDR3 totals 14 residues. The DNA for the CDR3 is TGTGCCAGTGGAGGGGGCTCGTCCTACAATGAGCAGTTCTTC. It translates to CASGGGSSYNEQFF.

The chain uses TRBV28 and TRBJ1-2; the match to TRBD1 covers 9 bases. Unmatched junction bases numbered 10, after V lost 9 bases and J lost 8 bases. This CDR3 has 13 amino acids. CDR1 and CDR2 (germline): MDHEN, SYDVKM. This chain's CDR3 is CASYTGGVNGYTF. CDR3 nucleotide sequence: TGTGCCAGTTACACAGGGGGCGTTAACGGCTACACCTTC.

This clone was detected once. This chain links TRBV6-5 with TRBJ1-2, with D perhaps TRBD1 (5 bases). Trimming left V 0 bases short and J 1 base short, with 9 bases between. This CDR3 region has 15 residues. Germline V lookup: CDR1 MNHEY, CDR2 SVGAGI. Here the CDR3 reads CASSYSQALNYGYTF. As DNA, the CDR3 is TGTGCCAGCAGTTACTCACAGGCCCTTAACTATGGCTACACCTTC.

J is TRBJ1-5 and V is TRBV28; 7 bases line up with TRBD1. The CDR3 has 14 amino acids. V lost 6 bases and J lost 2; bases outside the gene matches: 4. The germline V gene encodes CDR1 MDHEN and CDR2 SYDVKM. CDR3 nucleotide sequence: TGTGCCAGCAGGCGACAGGGAGGCAATCAGCCCCAGCATTTT. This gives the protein CASRRQGGNQPQHF.

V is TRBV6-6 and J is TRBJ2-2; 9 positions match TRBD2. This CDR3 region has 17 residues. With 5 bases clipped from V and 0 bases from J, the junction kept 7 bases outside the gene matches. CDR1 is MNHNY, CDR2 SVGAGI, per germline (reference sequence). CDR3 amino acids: CASSPRSGRSNTGELFF. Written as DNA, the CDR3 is TGTGCCAGCAGTCCGAGAAGCGGGAGGTCGAACACCGGGGAGCTGTTTTTT.